The entry below describes one TCR beta chain. These data are taken from a study of shared clonotypes between healthy human individuals. CDR3 length: 16 amino acids. Trimming at V came to 0 bases and at J to 5 bases, leaving 10 bases not matched to a gene. Germline V lookup: CDR1 SGHRS, CDR2 YFSETQ. TCRdb keeps only in-frame clones here, not all; method: immunoSEQ multiplex PCR. The sample lists some 630,000 clones; approximately 75% were seen once. The sequenced sample was memory CD4+ T cells sorted from blood. Described subset: CD45RA-negative fraction. The TCR was taken from a woman aged 25-40 years in good health. The chain uses TRBV5-1 and TRBJ2-5, with 7 bases identical to TRBD1. This chain's CDR3 is CASSLGDRANRETQYF. Here the CDR3 DNA reads TGCGCCAGCAGCTTGGGCGACAGGGCGAATAGGGAGACCCAGTACTTC.